The present T cell receptor beta chain was sequenced within a study of blood T cell repertoires in COVID-19. Looking at the study overall: Italy, Spain and the United States were the sources of the convalescent and acute COVID-19 samples. T cells, B-cell-depleted T cells, or PBMCs provided the cDNA or gDNA that served as material.

In the source study's methods: Amplification of reference gene primers was used by the study to estimate nucleated cell counts. Profiling relied on immunoSEQ multiplex PCR, and the TCRdb table lists in-frame clones only, not all of them. The V and J calls and the clone size are those of that table, but D and trimming were determined from the DNA. This repertoire shows some 200,000 clones, roughly 80% found once; its top ten account for about 10%. CDR3 size: 15 residues. Germline loops: CDR1 MGHDK, CDR2 SYGVNS. J gave up 2 bases and V 3 bases, and 6 bases lay outside the gene matches. The TCR originated in a woman older than 75 with acute or convalescent COVID-19. Source material: peripheral blood. The V and J genes are TRBV25-1 and TRBJ2-5; 7 nucleotides line up with TRBD2. CDR3 DNA sequence: TGTGCCAGCAGTGAGGCCAGCGGGGCTCAAGAGACCCAGTACTTC. Encoded protein: CASSEASGAQETQYF.